The rows below give T cell receptor beta chains drawn from one sample of a study of T-cell memory formation after mild COVID-19. MiXCR, applied by TCRdb to the 5' RACE reads, yields one record per CDR3 protein. The table lists some 300,000 distinct CDR3 sequences, 20% of them singletons, with around 20% in the top ten. The sequencing input was PBMCs or a T cell subset sorted from them (not recorded which). The receptors originated from a man younger than 35 who had mild COVID-19 (a few samples of this study predate the infection). Cell type and time point are not known. Both conserved end residues are part of each CDR3. Size is omitted from some rows. Given values are once, few, many or a class for expanded clones.

>few|TRBJ2-2|TRBV28
CASSLLAGATGELFF
>-|TRBJ2-7|TRBV4-1
CASTPPSGEQYF
>-|TRBJ1-2|TRBV5-4
CASSLVPYGYTF
>-|TRBJ1-2|TRBV5-1
CASSLGHLTNYGYTF
>few|TRBJ1-2|TRBV25-1
CASTAPGGFGYTF
>few|TRBJ2-5|TRBV7-3
CASSSRDGETQYF
>many|TRBJ2-3|TRBV7-9
CASELDTQYF
>-|TRBJ2-7|TRBV4-1
CASRGGADRFYEQYF
>-|TRBJ1-1|TRBV20-1
CSARDWDTEAFF
>-|TRBJ2-3|TRBV20-1
CSAPRGSGAGGDTQYF
>few|TRBJ2-2|TRBV5-1
CASSPGTGGELFF
>-|TRBJ1-2|TRBV23-1
CASSQTRVYGYTF
>few|TRBJ2-6|TRBV18
CASSTSSQVSGANVLTF
>-|TRBJ1-2|TRBV7-9
CASRNDRLNYGYTF
>many|TRBJ2-6|TRBV10-3
CAISESSSGANVLTF
>-|TRBJ2-1|TRBV6-2/TRBV6-3
CASTAARGYNEQFF
>-|TRBJ1-2|TRBV6-5
CASSYSSENYGYTF
>-|TRBJ1-1|TRBV4-2
CASSQEDGKEGDAFF
>few|TRBJ2-7|TRBV5-1
CASSWGQGGEQYF
>few|TRBJ2-5|TRBV11-1
CASSLLVYGETQYF
>-|TRBJ2-1|TRBV20-1
CSARPDLSYNEQFF
>many|TRBJ2-2|TRBV4-2
CASSQGQTGAGELFF
>few|TRBJ1-2|TRBV29-1
CSVGPRLFADHGYTF
>few|TRBJ2-7|TRBV6-5
CASSSNHPGAGYEQYF
>-|TRBJ2-1|TRBV6-2/TRBV6-3
CASSGGQGIGEQFF
>-|TRBJ2-1|TRBV7-2
CASSLADRIWRGGLYNEQFF
>few|TRBJ2-7|TRBV5-1
CASSLASLVDEQYF
>-|TRBJ2-7|TRBV24-1
CATSDSPGAKLYEKYF
>-|TRBJ1-2|TRBV4-3
CASSQNGQGLIYGYTF
>few|TRBJ2-5|TRBV7-9
CASSGPPWYEAQYF
>-|TRBJ1-1|TRBV12-3/TRBV12-4
CASSANPGQGAGGEAFF
>few|TRBJ1-2|TRBV7-9
CASSLVGRDYGYTF
>many|TRBJ2-5|TRBV3-1
CASSFGGASGGKTQYF
>-|TRBJ1-3|TRBV2
CASGVNSGNTIYF
>few|TRBJ1-2|TRBV4-1
CASSQVGVEGYTF
>many|TRBJ2-7|TRBV18
CASSPSRQVYEQYF
>-|TRBJ2-1|TRBV28
CASRSSHEQFF
>few|TRBJ2-1|TRBV3-1
CASSPGVLNEQFF
>few|TRBJ2-2|TRBV15
CATSRTFVRGASNTGELFF
>-|TRBJ1-2|TRBV4-3
CASSQGQANYGYTF
>-|TRBJ2-1|TRBV5-1
CASSPRLSNTGNEQFF
>few|TRBJ2-1|TRBV18
CASSPRWTSGGNEQFF
>few|TRBJ2-5|TRBV6-2/TRBV6-3
CASRQVSSRETQYF
>-|TRBJ2-3|TRBV5-1
CARSSGQGTLMRDTQYF
>once|TRBJ1-1|TRBV20-1
CSAPGTGDTEAFF
>-|TRBJ2-3|TRBV29-1
CSVDFADSTDTQYF
>few|TRBJ2-2|TRBV3-1
CASSQAGANTGELFF
>many|TRBJ2-7|TRBV10-1
CASSSGFEQYF
>few|TRBJ1-2|TRBV6-6
CASILGRNYGYTF
>few|TRBJ1-2|TRBV3-1
CASSQESYGYTF
>-|TRBJ1-3|TRBV7-9
CASTGQGINF
>few|TRBJ2-5|TRBV29-1
CSVANREETQYF
>-|TRBJ2-2|TRBV6-5
CASSQTPGQGNTGELFF
>many|TRBJ1-1|TRBV9
CASSVVYRRFRTEAFF
>-|TRBJ2-5|TRBV18
CASSLAGERETQYF